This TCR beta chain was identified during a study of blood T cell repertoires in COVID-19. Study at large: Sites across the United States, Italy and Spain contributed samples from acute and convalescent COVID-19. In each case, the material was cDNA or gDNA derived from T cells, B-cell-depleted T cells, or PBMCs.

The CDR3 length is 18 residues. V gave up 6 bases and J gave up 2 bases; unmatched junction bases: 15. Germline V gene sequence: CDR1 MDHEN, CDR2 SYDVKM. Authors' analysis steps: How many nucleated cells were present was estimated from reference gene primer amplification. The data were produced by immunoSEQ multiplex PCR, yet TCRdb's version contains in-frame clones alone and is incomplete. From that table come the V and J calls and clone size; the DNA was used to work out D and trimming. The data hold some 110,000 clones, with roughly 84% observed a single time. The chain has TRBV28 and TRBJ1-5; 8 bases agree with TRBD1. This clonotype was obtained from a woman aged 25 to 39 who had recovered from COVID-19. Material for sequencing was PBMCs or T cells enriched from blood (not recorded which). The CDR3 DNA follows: TGTGCCAGCAGCCGCCACCCATGGACAGGGCAAGGCAATCAGCCCCAGCATTTT. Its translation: CASSRHPWTGQGNQPQHF. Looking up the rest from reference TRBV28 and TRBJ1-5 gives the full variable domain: DVKVTQSSRYLVKRTGEKVFLECVQDMDHENMFWYRQDPGLGLRLIYFSYDVKMKEKGDIPEGYSVSREKKERFSLILESASTNQTSMYLCASSRHPWTGQGNQPQHFGDGTRLSIL.